A single sample is the source of the 30 T cell receptor beta chains below, sequenced in a study of blood T cells in healthy people across ages. The second PCR ran about 6 to 12 cycles with a sample-barcoded 5' primer and J-beta primers. MiXCR, run by TCRdb on the 5' RACE reads, gives a single entry per CDR3 protein. In the table there are about 400,000 distinct CDR3 sequences, approximately 47% of which are singletons. The sequencing sample was made of blood. The receptors come from a man aged 55 to 70 in good health.

Comments on this clonotype: The junction departs from the called germline gene at one end, perhaps through a read error. The gene calls are TRBV6-2 or TRBV6-3 and TRBJ2-5; no clear D. This CDR3 has 16 residues. Germline CDR1 reads MNHEY; CDR2 reads SVGEGT. CDR3 residues: CANSYSLRGRPGTQYF. The DNA for the CDR3 is TGTGCCAACAGTTACTCCCTTCGCGGTCGGCCCGGGACCCAGTACTTC.

The genes are TRBV18 and TRBJ2-5; 8 nucleotides line up with TRBD2. The CDR3 extends over 14 amino acids. With V trimmed by 4 bases and J by 0 bases, 1 base remained unmatched. Germline values: CDR1 KGHSH, CDR2 LQKENI. The DNA of the CDR3 is TGTGCCAGCTCACGGCGGGGGGACCAAGAGACCCAGTACTTC. It yields the protein CASSRRGDQETQYF.

This clonotype occurred many times. The gene calls are TRBV28 and TRBJ2-1; TRBD1 or TRBD2 may be the D gene (6 bases each). V was shortened by 8 bases and J by 7 bases, with 18 bases between the two germline ends. The V gene's germline CDR1 is MDHEN and CDR2 SYDVKM. CDR3 length: 14 amino acids. Written as DNA, the CDR3 is TGTGCCAGCTTGAGGGGGGTGCGAAAAAATGAGCAGTTCTTC. This translates into CASLRGVRKNEQFF.

The CDR3 spells CASRVSGYEQYF. CDR3 DNA sequence: TGTGCCAGCAGAGTCTCGGGCTACGAGCAGTACTTC. This chain uses TRBV2 with TRBJ2-7; unclear D gene. The CDR3 has 12 amino acids. Germline CDR1 SNHLY, CDR2 FYNNEI. V lost 6 bases and J lost 3, with 9 bases in between.

This clonotype was counted between two and nine times. V is TRBV7-8 and J is TRBJ2-5, with 10 bases identical to TRBD1. Germline-derived CDR1 and CDR2 are SGHVS and FQNEAQ. V shed 0 bases and J 1 base; nucleotides not matched to a gene: 2. This CDR3 comprises 16 residues. The CDR3 coding sequence is TGTGCCAGCAGCTTAGCGGGACAGGGGATCCAAGAGACCCAGTACTTC. Translating gives CASSLAGQGIQETQYF.

The chain employs TRBV6-5 and TRBJ1-5, with TRBD1 matching 7 bases. The CDR3 is made up of 14 amino acids. With 4 bases clipped from V and 4 bases from J, the junction kept 4 bases outside the gene matches. Germline CDR1 MNHEY, CDR2 SVGAGI. The DNA for the CDR3 is TGTGCCAGCAGTTCGACAGGGAGGAATCAGCCCCAGCATTTT. It codes for CASSSTGRNQPQHF.

The chain has TRBV7-2 and TRBJ2-5, with D uncertain. Germline V gives CDR1 SGHTA, CDR2 FQGNSA. The germline V and J ends were trimmed by 5 bases and 11 bases, with 12 bases remaining between them. This CDR3 is built from 11 residues. The chain's CDR3 is CASSPHLWQYF. The CDR3 DNA is TGTGCCAGCAGCCCCCACCTGTGGCAGTACTTC. The whole variable domain, remainder taken from reference TRBV7-2 and TRBJ2-5, is GAGVSQSPSNKVTEKGKDVELRCDPISGHTALYWYRQSLGQGLEFLIYFQGNSAPDKSGLPSDRFSAERTGGSVSTLTIQRTQQEDSAVYLCASSPHLWQYFGPGTRLLVL.

In its sample, this clonotype was seen once. The chain links TRBV6-1 to TRBJ1-1; TRBD1 might be the D (5 bases). Germline lookup yields CDR1 MNHNS and CDR2 SASEGT. Trimming took off 6 bases at V and 5 bases at J, with 16 bases between the two ends. The CDR3 loop spans 14 amino acids. The CDR3 coding sequence is TGTGCCAGCAGGGGTTTGTCGGGGACGACTGAAGCTTTCTTT. Its protein is CASRGLSGTTEAFF.

The chain has TRBV15 and TRBJ2-1; no reliable D call. The CDR3 totals 13 residues. Per germline, CDR1 LNHNV and CDR2 YYDKDF (reference sequence). The V and J ends lost 0 bases and 8 bases respectively, with 8 bases between them. In nucleotides, the CDR3 is TGTGCCACCAGCAGAGATGGCCGTTATGAGCAGTTCTTC. Its protein product is CATSRDGRYEQFF.

The chain couples TRBV6-5 to TRBJ2-3; D is possibly TRBD2 (5 bases). The CDR3 is made up of 12 amino acids. The germline V and J ends were trimmed by 7 bases and 8 bases, with 13 bases remaining between them. CDR1 is MNHEY and CDR2 is SVGAGI in the germline V gene. The DNA of the CDR3 is TGTGCCAGCACTACACCGGCGGGTACGCAGTATTTT. Translating it yields CASTTPAGTQYF.

This clonotype was picked up a small number of times. The chain links TRBV18 to TRBJ2-6; D not certain. Trimming took off 3 bases at V and 3 bases at J, with 0 bases between the two ends. Germline V lookup: CDR1 KGHSH, CDR2 LQKENI. The CDR3 length is 12 residues. In DNA, the CDR3 is TGTGCCAGCTCACCTGGGGCCAACGTCCTGACTTTC. Its translation is CASSPGANVLTF.

This chain uses TRBV12-3 or TRBV12-4 with TRBJ2-1; 11 positions match TRBD1. V trimming: 5 bases; J trimming: 5 bases; junction bases outside the gene matches: 2. This CDR3 spans 14 amino acids. The CDR3 nucleotides read TGTGCCAGCAGTCCGGGACAGGGGGACAATGAGCAGTTCTTC. This translates into CASSPGQGDNEQFF.

This clonotype was seen a handful of times. V gene TRBV6-2 or TRBV6-3 combines with J gene TRBJ2-1; D is undetermined. V was cut by 6 bases and J by 4 bases, with 10 bases left in between. Germline values: CDR1 MNHEY, CDR2 SVGEGT. The CDR3 is made up of 13 amino acids. For the CDR3, the DNA is TGTGCCAGCAGACCCACTGGTTACAATGAGCAGTTCTTC. Its protein product is CASRPTGYNEQFF.

This clonotype came up a few times. The V call is TRBV10-3, the J call TRBJ2-1, with 9 bases aligning to TRBD1. Germline V lookup: CDR1 ENHRY, CDR2 SYGVKD. CDR3 length: 15 amino acids. Unmatched junction bases numbered 4, after V lost 6 bases and J lost 1 base. The CDR3 DNA sequence: TGTGCCATCAGGGGACAGGGTATATCCTACAATGAGCAGTTCTTC. Amino acids: CAIRGQGISYNEQFF.

The CDR3, as DNA: TGCAGTGCGTCGGACAGGGGAATAGGAGATACGCAGTATTTT. Its translation is CSASDRGIGDTQYF. The rearrangement uses TRBV20-1 and TRBJ2-3, with 9 bases identical to TRBD1. The CDR3 contains 14 residues. V shed 6 bases and J 5 bases; nucleotides not matched to a gene: 9. From germline, CDR1 is DFQATT and CDR2 SNEGSKA (reference sequence).

This clonotype was picked up a small number of times. The V and J genes are TRBV11-2 and TRBJ2-3, with 9 bases fitting TRBD2. CDR1 is SGHAT, CDR2 FQNNGV, per germline. The junction had 4 bases not matched to a gene; V was cut back by 3 bases and J by 6 bases. This CDR3 comprises 14 residues. CDR3 region: CASSLAGGGDTQYF. Written as DNA, the CDR3 is TGTGCCAGCAGCTTGGCGGGAGGGGGTGATACGCAGTATTTT.

This clonotype turned up a few times. The chain joins TRBV28 to TRBJ2-7; 11 positions agree with TRBD2. CDR3 size: 15 residues. Per germline, CDR1 MDHEN and CDR2 SYDVKM. The J segment lost 1 base and the V segment lost 6 bases, leaving 5 bases of the junction unmatched. The CDR3 nucleotides are TGTGCCAGCAGCATAGCGGGAGGGCCATCCTACGAGCAGTACTTC. Translation gives CASSIAGGPSYEQYF.

The chain couples TRBV20-1 to TRBJ2-3, with TRBD2 matching 7 bases. This CDR3 is built from 14 residues. Germline loops: CDR1 DFQATT, CDR2 SNEGSKA (reference sequence). V trimming: 8 bases; J trimming: 0 bases; junction bases outside the gene matches: 8. CDR3 in DNA: TGCAGTCTTAGCGGGCAGCCTAGCACAGATACGCAGTATTTT. It specifies CSLSGQPSTDTQYF.

The V and J genes are TRBV4-2 and TRBJ1-2; D is perhaps TRBD1 (6 bases). The CDR3 loop spans 15 amino acids. Trimming took 1 base from V and 4 from J, leaving 13 bases between them. Germline assignment: CDR1 LGHNA and CDR2 YNFKEQ. CDR3 amino acids: CASSQVGGEVYGYTF. The CDR3 DNA sequence: TGTGCCAGCAGCCAAGTAGGGGGGGAAGTCTATGGCTACACCTTC.

This clonotype was picked up a small number of times. V gene TRBV3-1 combines with J gene TRBJ2-7; D is undetermined. V lost 1 base and J 1 base, leaving 11 bases between the germline ends. The germline gives CDR1 LGHDT, CDR2 YNNKEL (reference sequence). This CDR3 comprises 15 residues. The CDR3 reads CASSQGGVRSYEQYF. The CDR3 DNA sequence: TGTGCCAGCAGCCAAGGTGGGGTACGATCCTACGAGCAGTACTTC.

The sample holds one count of this clonotype. The junction differs from germline at one of its ends, possibly a read error. The V gene is TRBV6-2 or TRBV6-3, the J gene TRBJ2-7; D perhaps matches TRBD1 (6 bases). The J call is in doubt because the DNA end fits TRBJ2-4 better. The CDR3 runs to 14 residues. Germline-derived CDR1 and CDR2 are MNHEY and SVGEGT. CDR3 region: CACSPSTGFGIQYF. CDR3 nucleotides: TGTGCCTGCAGTCCCTCTACAGGGTTTGGCATTCAGTACTTC.

This clonotype was recorded a few times. V is TRBV15 and J is TRBJ1-6; D is ambiguous. V lost 8 bases to trimming and J lost 2 bases, with 4 bases between them. This CDR3 region has 12 residues. Germline loops: CDR1 LNHNV, CDR2 YYDKDF (reference sequence). This chain's CDR3 is CATGPYNSPLHF. In DNA, the CDR3 is TGTGCCACCGGCCCCTATAATTCACCCCTCCACTTT. The complete variable domain, with remaining parts taken from reference TRBV15 and TRBJ1-6, reads DAMVIQNPRYQVTQFGKPVTLSCSQTLNHNVMYWYQQKSSQAPKLLFHYYDKDFNNEADTPDNFQSRRPNTSFCFLDIRSPGLGDTAMYLCATGPYNSPLHFGNGTRLTVT.

This clonotype was recorded a few times. Possible read error: a much larger clone is one base away. V gene TRBV7-2 combines with J gene TRBJ2-3, with 11 positions matching TRBD2. This CDR3 is 16 amino acids long. Trimming cost V 1 base and J 10 bases; bases outside gene matches: 10. CDR1 is SGHTA, CDR2 FQGNSA, per germline. CDR3 loop: CASSLDGVSGREAQYF. The CDR3, as DNA: TGTGCCAGCAGCTTAGACGGGGTTAGCGGGAGGGAGGCGCAGTATTTT. Based on the CDR3 plus reference TRBV7-2 and TRBJ2-3, the full variable domain is GAGVSQSPSNKVTEKGKDVELRCDPISGHTALYWYRQSLGQGLEFLIYFQGNSAPDKSGLPSDRFSAERTGGSVSTLTIQRTQQEDSAVYLCASSLDGVSGREAQYFGPGTRLTVL.

This clonotype appeared many times. The V call is TRBV7-2, the J call TRBJ1-1, with 9 bases aligning to TRBD1. J lost 3 bases, V lost 5 bases, and 4 bases had no gene match. This CDR3 contains 14 residues. Germline V gene data show CDR1 as SGHTA and CDR2 as FQGNSA. This CDR3 is CASSQGQGHTEAFF. The CDR3 nucleotides read TGTGCCAGCAGCCAGGGACAGGGCCACACTGAAGCTTTCTTT.

V usage is TRBV6-1 and J usage is TRBJ2-1; 7 bases map to TRBD2. Trimming removed 3 bases from V and 9 bases from J; junction bases left unmatched: 11. There are 15 residues in the CDR3. Germline V gives CDR1 MNHNS, CDR2 SASEGT. This CDR3 is CASSDRTRSPSEQFF. Here the CDR3 DNA reads TGTGCCAGCAGTGATAGGACTAGATCCCCCTCTGAGCAGTTCTTC.

Here the CDR3 reads CASSLLGLGAIEQFF. CDR3 DNA: TGTGCCAGCAGTTTACTTGGCTTAGGGGCGATTGAGCAGTTCTTC. This chain joins TRBV27 and TRBJ2-1; a possible D gene is TRBD1 (5 bases). Germline V gene lookup returns CDR1 MNHEY and CDR2 SMNVEV (reference sequence). The ends were cut back, 2 bases at V and 9 bases at J, with 17 bases in the middle. The CDR3 is 15 residues long.

The rearrangement joins TRBV6-2 or TRBV6-3 to TRBJ2-1; 8 bases agree with TRBD1. The germline CDR1 and CDR2 sequences are MNHEY and SVGEGT. This CDR3 has 15 amino acids. The V segment lost 2 bases and the J segment 5 bases; nucleotides outside the gene matches: 5. In nucleotides, the CDR3 is TGTGCCAGCAGTTACGGCAGGGGGCGCAACAATGAGCAGTTCTTC. Amino acid sequence: CASSYGRGRNNEQFF.

In the case of this clonotype: Just one base apart from a much larger clone, this may be a read error. V and J are TRBV20-1 and TRBJ2-1; D may be TRBD2 (5 bases). CDR3 length equals 11 residues. V lost 5 bases and J lost 8, with 10 bases in between. Looked up from germline, CDR1 is DFQATT and CDR2 is SNEGSKA (reference sequence). The CDR3: CSASDGDEQFF. The CDR3 DNA reads as TGCAGTGCTTCGGACGGGGATGAGCAGTTCTTC.

V gene TRBV20-1 combines with J gene TRBJ1-5, with unresolved D. CDR3 length: 12 amino acids. CDR1 is DFQATT, CDR2 SNEGSKA, per germline (reference sequence). V was cut by 5 bases and J by 4 bases, with 9 bases left in between. The CDR3 region is CSAYRANQPQHF. The DNA of the CDR3 is TGCAGTGCTTATCGGGCTAATCAGCCCCAGCATTTT.

The V call is TRBV6-5, the J call TRBJ1-2; D may be TRBD1 (5 bases). Trimming pared 5 bases from V and 8 bases from J, leaving 24 bases between. Germline CDR1 reads MNHEY; CDR2 reads SVGAGI. The CDR3 runs to 16 residues. CDR3 loop: CASSQGRGPLGPGYTF. CDR3 nucleotide sequence: TGTGCCAGCAGTCAAGGGAGGGGACCCCTCGGACCCGGCTACACCTTC.